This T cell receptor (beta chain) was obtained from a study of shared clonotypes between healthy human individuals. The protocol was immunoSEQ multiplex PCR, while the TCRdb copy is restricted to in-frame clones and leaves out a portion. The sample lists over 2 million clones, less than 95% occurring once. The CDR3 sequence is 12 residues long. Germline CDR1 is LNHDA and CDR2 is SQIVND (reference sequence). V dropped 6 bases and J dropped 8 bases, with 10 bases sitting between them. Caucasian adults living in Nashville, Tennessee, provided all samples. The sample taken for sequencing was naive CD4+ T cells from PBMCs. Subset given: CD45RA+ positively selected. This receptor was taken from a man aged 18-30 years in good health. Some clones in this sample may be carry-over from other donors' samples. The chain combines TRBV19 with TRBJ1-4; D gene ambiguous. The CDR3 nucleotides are TGTGCCAGTAGCCCCGGGAGGGAAAAACTGTTTTTT. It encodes CASSPGREKLFF.